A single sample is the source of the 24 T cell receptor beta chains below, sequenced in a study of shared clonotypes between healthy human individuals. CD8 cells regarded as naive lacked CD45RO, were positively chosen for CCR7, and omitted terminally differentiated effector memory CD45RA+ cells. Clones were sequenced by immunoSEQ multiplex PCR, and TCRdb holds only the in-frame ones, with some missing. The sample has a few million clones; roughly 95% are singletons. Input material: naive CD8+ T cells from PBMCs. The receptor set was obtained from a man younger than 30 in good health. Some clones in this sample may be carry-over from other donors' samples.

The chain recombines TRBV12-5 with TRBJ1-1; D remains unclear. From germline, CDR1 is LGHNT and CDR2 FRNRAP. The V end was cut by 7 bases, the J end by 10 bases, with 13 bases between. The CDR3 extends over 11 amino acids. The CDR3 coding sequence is TGTGCTAGTGCCTCAGGAGCTGCAGCTTTCTTT. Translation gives CASASGAAAFF.

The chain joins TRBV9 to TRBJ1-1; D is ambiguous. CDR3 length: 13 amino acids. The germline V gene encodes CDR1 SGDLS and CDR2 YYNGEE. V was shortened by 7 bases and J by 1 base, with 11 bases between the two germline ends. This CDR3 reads CASHQVPNTEAFF. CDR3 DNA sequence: TGTGCCAGCCACCAGGTGCCGAACACTGAAGCTTTCTTT.

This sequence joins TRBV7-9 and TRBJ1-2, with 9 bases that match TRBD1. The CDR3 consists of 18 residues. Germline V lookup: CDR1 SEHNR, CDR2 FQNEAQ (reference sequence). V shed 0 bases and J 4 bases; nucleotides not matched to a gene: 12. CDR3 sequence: CASSLAQASGTGLYGYTF. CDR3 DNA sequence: TGTGCCAGCAGCTTAGCCCAAGCCTCCGGGACAGGGCTCTATGGCTACACCTTC.

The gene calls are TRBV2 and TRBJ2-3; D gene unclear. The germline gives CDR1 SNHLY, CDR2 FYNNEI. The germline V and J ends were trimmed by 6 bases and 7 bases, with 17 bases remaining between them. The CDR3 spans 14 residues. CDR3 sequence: CASRGIKERNTQYF. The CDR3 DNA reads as TGTGCCAGCAGGGGGATAAAGGAGCGAAATACGCAGTATTTT.

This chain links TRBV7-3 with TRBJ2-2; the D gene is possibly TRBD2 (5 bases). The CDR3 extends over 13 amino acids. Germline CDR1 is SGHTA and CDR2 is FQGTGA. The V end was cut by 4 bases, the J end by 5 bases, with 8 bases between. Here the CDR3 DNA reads TGTGCCAGCAGCTCTTCGGGGACCGGGGAGCTGTTTTTT. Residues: CASSSSGTGELFF.

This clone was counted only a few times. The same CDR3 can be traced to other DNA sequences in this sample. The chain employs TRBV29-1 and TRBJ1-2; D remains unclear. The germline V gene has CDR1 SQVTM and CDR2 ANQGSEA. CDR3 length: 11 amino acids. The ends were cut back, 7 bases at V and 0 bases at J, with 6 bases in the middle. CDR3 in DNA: TGCAGCGGGCAGGCTAACTATGGCTACACCTTC. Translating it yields CSGQANYGYTF.

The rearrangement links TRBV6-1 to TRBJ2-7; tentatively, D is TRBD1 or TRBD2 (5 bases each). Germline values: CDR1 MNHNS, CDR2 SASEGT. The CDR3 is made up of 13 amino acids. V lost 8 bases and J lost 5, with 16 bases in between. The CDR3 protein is CASRPRGMDEQYF. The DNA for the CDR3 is TGTGCCAGCCGCCCACGGGGCATGGACGAGCAGTACTTC.

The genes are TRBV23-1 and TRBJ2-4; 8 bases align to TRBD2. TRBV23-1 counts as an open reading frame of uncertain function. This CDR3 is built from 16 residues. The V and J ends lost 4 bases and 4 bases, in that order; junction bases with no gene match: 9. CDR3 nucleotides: TGCGCCAGCAGTCTACGGGAGGGACACAGAAAAAACATTCAGTACTTC. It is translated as CASSLREGHRKNIQYF.

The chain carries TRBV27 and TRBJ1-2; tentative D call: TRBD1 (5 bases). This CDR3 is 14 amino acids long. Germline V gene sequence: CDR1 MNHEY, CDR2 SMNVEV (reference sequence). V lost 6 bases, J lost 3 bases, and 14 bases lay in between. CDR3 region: CASRLGGAHYGYTF. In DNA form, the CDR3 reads TGTGCCAGCAGGTTGGGAGGGGCCCACTATGGCTACACCTTC.

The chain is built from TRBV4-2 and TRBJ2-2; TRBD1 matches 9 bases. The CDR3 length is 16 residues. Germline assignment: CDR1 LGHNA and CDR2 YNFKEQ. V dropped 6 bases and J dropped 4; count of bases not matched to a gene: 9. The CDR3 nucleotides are TGTGCCAGCAGGGACCCGGGACAGGGTTCCACCGGGGAGCTGTTTTTT. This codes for CASRDPGQGSTGELFF.

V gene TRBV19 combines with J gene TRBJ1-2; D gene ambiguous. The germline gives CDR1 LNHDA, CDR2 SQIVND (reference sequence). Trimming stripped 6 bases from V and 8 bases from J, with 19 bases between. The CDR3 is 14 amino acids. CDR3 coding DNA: TGTGCCAGTAGCGGAAATCGACGATGGGGAGGCTACACCTTC. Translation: CASSGNRRWGGYTF.

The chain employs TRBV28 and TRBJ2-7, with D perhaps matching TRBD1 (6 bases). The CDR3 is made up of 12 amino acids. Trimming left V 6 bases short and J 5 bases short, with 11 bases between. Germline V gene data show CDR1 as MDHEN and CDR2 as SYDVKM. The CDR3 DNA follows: TGTGCCAGCAGGTCGGACAGTAACGAGCAGTACTTC. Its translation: CASRSDSNEQYF. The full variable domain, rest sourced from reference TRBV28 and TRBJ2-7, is DVKVTQSSRYLVKRTGEKVFLECVQDMDHENMFWYRQDPGLGLRLIYFSYDVKMKEKGDIPEGYSVSREKKERFSLILESASTNQTSMYLCASRSDSNEQYFGPGTRLTVT.

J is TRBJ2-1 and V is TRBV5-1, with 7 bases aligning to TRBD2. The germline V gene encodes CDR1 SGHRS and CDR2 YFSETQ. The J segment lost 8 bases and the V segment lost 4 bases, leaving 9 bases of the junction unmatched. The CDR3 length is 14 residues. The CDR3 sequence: CASSPGLDTDEQFF. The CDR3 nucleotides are TGCGCCAGCAGCCCCGGACTAGACACGGATGAGCAGTTCTTC.

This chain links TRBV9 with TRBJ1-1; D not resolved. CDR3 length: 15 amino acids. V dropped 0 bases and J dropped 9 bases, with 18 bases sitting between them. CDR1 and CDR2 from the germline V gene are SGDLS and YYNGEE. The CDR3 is CASSVESATLAQAFF. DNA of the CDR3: TGTGCCAGCAGCGTAGAGTCAGCCACCCTCGCCCAAGCTTTCTTT.

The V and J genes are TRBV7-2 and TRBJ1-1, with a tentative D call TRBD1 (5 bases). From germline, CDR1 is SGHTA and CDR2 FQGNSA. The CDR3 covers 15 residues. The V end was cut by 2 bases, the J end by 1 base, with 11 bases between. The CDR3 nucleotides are TGTGCCAGCAGCTTAAATCACAGGACGAACACTGAAGCTTTCTTT. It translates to CASSLNHRTNTEAFF.

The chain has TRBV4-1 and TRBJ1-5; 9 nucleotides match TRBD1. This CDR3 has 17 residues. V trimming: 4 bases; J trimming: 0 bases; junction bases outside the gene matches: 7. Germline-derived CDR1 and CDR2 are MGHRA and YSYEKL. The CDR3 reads CASSPSGTGNSNQPQHF. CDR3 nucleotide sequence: TGCGCCAGCAGCCCATCCGGGACAGGGAATAGCAATCAGCCCCAGCATTTT.

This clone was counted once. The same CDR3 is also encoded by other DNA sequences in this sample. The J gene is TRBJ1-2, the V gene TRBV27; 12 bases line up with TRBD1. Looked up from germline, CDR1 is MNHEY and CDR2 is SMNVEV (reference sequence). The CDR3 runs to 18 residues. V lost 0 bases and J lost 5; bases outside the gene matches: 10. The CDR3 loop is CASSLSGTGGASSYGYTF. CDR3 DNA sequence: TGTGCCAGCAGTTTATCGGGGACAGGGGGCGCATCCTCATATGGCTACACCTTC.

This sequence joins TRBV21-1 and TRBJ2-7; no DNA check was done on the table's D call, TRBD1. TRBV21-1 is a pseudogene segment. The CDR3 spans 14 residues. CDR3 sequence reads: CASSKRGRSYEQYF. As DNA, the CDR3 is TGTGCCAGCAGCAAAAGGGGCAGGTCCTACGAGCAGTACTTC.

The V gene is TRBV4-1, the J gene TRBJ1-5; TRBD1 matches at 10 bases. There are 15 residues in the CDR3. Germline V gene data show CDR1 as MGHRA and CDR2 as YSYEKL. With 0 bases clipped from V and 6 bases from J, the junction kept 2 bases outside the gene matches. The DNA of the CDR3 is TGCGCCAGCAGCCAAGACTGGGACAGGGGTCAGCCCCAGCATTTT. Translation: CASSQDWDRGQPQHF.

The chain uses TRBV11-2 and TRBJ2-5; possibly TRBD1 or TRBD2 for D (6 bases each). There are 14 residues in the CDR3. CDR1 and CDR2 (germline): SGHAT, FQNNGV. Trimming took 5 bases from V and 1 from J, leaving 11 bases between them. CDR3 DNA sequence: TGTGCCAGCAGCCCCCGGGGGCTCCAAGAGACCCAGTACTTC. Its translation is CASSPRGLQETQYF.

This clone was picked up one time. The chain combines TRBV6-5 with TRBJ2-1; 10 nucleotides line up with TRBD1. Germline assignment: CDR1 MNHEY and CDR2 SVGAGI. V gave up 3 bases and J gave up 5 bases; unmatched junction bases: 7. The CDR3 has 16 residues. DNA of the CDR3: TGTGCCAGCAGTTATTTTCTAGGGACAGGGGACAATGAGCAGTTCTTC. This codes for CASSYFLGTGDNEQFF.

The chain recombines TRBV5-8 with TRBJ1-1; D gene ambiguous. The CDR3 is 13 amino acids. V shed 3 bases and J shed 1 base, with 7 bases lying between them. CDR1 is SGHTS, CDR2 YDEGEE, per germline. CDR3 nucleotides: TGTGCCAGCAGCTGGGGATCGAACACTGAAGCTTTCTTT. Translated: CASSWGSNTEAFF.

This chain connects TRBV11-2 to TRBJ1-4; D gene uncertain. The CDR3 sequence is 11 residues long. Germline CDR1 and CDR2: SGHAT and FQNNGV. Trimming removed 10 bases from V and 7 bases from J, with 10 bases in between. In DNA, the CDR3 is TGTGCCAATGCCGAGGGTGAAAAACTGTTTTTT. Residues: CANAEGEKLFF.

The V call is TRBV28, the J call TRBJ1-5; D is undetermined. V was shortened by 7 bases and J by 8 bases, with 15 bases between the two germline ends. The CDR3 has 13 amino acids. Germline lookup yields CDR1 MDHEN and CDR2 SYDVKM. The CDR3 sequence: CASNYQPGEPQHF. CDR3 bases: TGTGCCAGCAATTATCAGCCCGGGGAGCCCCAGCATTTT.